One and the same sample provided the 17 T cell receptor beta chains below, sequenced in a study of blood T cells in healthy people across ages. Sample-barcoded 5' priming and a J-beta primer mix drove a second PCR of about 7 to 12 cycles. TCRdb used MiXCR to reprocess the 5' RACE reads, holding one entry per CDR3 protein. The table has hundreds of thousands of distinct CDR3 sequences, 52% seen once. Sample: blood. The receptors come from a woman over 75 in good health.

The table lists this clonotype with a few counts. V gene TRBV5-1 combines with J gene TRBJ2-7; D not resolved. The ends were cut back, 0 bases at V and 3 bases at J, with 7 bases in the middle. Looked up from germline, CDR1 is SGHRS and CDR2 is YFSETQ. There are 13 residues in the CDR3. Written as DNA, the CDR3 is TGCGCCAGCAGCTTGGTGGAGTTCTACGAGCAGTACTTC. It codes for CASSLVEFYEQYF.

This clonotype came up a few times. One base away lies a much larger clone, so this may be a sequencing read error. This chain links TRBV7-9 with TRBJ2-5; 10 nucleotides agree with TRBD2. This CDR3 comprises 18 residues. Germline V CDR1 and CDR2: SEHNR, FQNEAQ (reference sequence). Unmatched junction bases numbered 10, after V lost 1 base and J lost 2 bases. Here the CDR3 reads CASSLGSSGSARQETQYF. The CDR3 coding sequence is TGTGCCAGCAGCTTAGGTTCTAGCGGGAGTGCCAGACAAGAGACCCAGTACTTC.

The chain links TRBV12-3 or TRBV12-4 to TRBJ2-5; no clear D. The end of the DNA fits TRBJ2-7 better, so the J call may be wrong. The CDR3 has 12 residues. The CDR3 is CASSFLVDEQYF. In DNA form, the CDR3 reads TGTGCCAGCAGTTTCTTAGTGGACGAGCAGTACTTC.

The chain is built from TRBV5-1 and TRBJ1-2; 8 bases align to TRBD1. Germline V lookup: CDR1 SGHRS, CDR2 YFSETQ. The V and J ends lost 3 bases and 8 bases, in that order; junction bases with no gene match: 9. The CDR3 runs to 14 residues. The CDR3 DNA is TGCGCCAGCAGCTCGGCGGACAGGGCTGGAGGCTACACCTTC. It yields the protein CASSSADRAGGYTF.

To note about this clonotype: Just one base apart from a much larger clone, this may be a read error. This sequence joins TRBV10-3 and TRBJ1-2; D remains ambiguous. The CDR3 contains 12 residues. V lost 2 bases and J 6 bases, leaving 7 bases between the germline ends. Germline CDR1 and CDR2: ENHRY and SYGVKD. For the CDR3, the DNA is TGTGCCATCAGTGAGCCTACGCATGGCTACACCTTC. The encoded protein is CAISEPTHGYTF.

Regarding this clonotype: A much more abundant neighbour one base away suggests this may be a read error. This chain connects TRBV29-1 to TRBJ1-2; unclear D gene. CDR1 is SQVTM, CDR2 ANQGSEA, per germline. The length of the CDR3 is 13 residues. Trimming cost V 4 bases and J 4 bases, with 13 bases left between them. DNA of the CDR3: TGCAGCGTTGGGGATCCGGAGGGCTATGGCTACACCTTC. As protein: CSVGDPEGYGYTF.

This clonotype was detected a few times. The rearrangement uses TRBV11-2 and TRBJ2-3; D call uncertain. V lost 5 bases and J lost 5, with 8 bases in between. The length of the CDR3 is 12 residues. Per germline, CDR1 SGHAT and CDR2 FQNNGV. The CDR3 region has the DNA TGTGCCAGCAGCCGCGTCGGAGATACGCAGTATTTT. Amino acid sequence: CASSRVGDTQYF.

The chain employs TRBV2 and TRBJ2-1; no firm D call. The length of the CDR3 is 12 residues. Trimming left V 5 bases short and J 9 bases short, with 11 bases between. CDR1 is SNHLY, CDR2 FYNNEI, per germline. The DNA for the CDR3 is TGTGCCAGCAGTTACGACTGGGCTGAGCAGTTCTTC. Amino acids: CASSYDWAEQFF.

This chain uses TRBV5-1 with TRBJ2-1, with 11 bases lining up with TRBD2. From germline, CDR1 is SGHRS and CDR2 YFSETQ. This CDR3 comprises 15 residues. Unmatched junction bases numbered 10, after V lost 5 bases and J lost 9 bases. DNA for the CDR3: TGCGCCAGCAGGTCGTCACTAGCGGGAGTCGGTGAGCAGTTCTTC. Its translation is CASRSSLAGVGEQFF.

Worth noting for this clonotype: A much more abundant neighbour one base away suggests this may be a read error. The chain uses TRBV10-3 and TRBJ2-5; TRBD2 is a possible D gene (6 bases). The V end was cut by 6 bases, the J end by 11 bases, with 16 bases between. The CDR3 extends over 12 amino acids. From germline, CDR1 is ENHRY and CDR2 SYGVKD. The CDR3 sequence: CAIRDYGDEQYF. The CDR3 DNA follows: TGTGCCATCAGGGACTACGGTGATGAGCAGTACTTC.

Comments on this clonotype: At one of its ends the junction is not consistent with the germline gene, which may arise from a read error. The V and J genes are TRBV9 and TRBJ2-1; maybe TRBD1 (5 bases). The CDR3 loop spans 13 amino acids. Germline CDR1 and CDR2: SGDLS and YYNGEE. CDR3 region: CAGSARRGSEQFF. CDR3 coding DNA: TGTGCCGGCAGCGCCAGAAGGGGAAGTGAGCAGTTCTTC. Based on the CDR3 plus reference TRBV9 and TRBJ2-1, the full variable domain is DSGVTQTPKHLITATGQRVTLRCSPRSGDLSVYWYQQSLDQGLQFLIQYYNGEERAKGNILERFSAQQFPDLHSELNLSSLELGDSALYFCAGSARRGSEQFFGPGTRLTVL.

On this clonotype itself: This could be a read error, since a much larger clone is one nucleotide away. The J gene is TRBJ1-5, the V gene TRBV27; D call uncertain. The CDR3 totals 14 residues. Germline values: CDR1 MNHEY, CDR2 SMNVEV (reference sequence). V dropped 5 bases and J dropped 6 bases, with 14 bases sitting between them. In nucleotides, the CDR3 is TGTGCCAGCAGTGTAATAGGTCGTAGTCAGCCCCAGCATTTT. It specifies CASSVIGRSQPQHF.

The chain is built from TRBV5-1 and TRBJ2-5, with D tentatively TRBD1 (6 bases). Germline V gene sequence: CDR1 SGHRS, CDR2 YFSETQ. V was pared by 4 bases and J by 9 bases, with 16 bases between. The CDR3 totals 13 residues. The CDR3 nucleotides are TGCGCCAGCAGCCTGGGACAAGAGAAGGCCCAGTACTTC. Its protein is CASSLGQEKAQYF. The full variable domain, in which reference TRBV5-1 and TRBJ2-5 provide the parts outside the CDR3, is KAGVTQTPRYLIKTRGQQVTLSCSPISGHRSVSWYQQTPGQGLQFLFEYFSETQRNKGNFPGRFSGRQFSNSRSEMNVSTLELGDSALYLCASSLGQEKAQYFGPGTRLLVL.

This clonotype was counted a few times. The rearrangement links TRBV2 to TRBJ2-1; 7 positions match TRBD2. Trimming removed 9 bases from V and 6 bases from J; junction bases left unmatched: 14. The V gene's germline CDR1 is SNHLY and CDR2 FYNNEI. This CDR3 spans 15 amino acids. The CDR3 DNA sequence: TGTGCCAGTTACCCATGGACTAGTGGGGGCAATGAGCAGTTCTTC. Protein: CASYPWTSGGNEQFF. The full variable domain, its missing parts supplied by reference TRBV2 and TRBJ2-1, is EPEVTQTPSHQVTQMGQEVILRCVPISNHLYFYWYRQILGQKVEFLVSFYNNEISEKSEIFDDQFSVERPDGSNFTLKIRSTKLEDSAMYFCASYPWTSGGNEQFFGPGTRLTVL.

This clonotype was picked up one time. The chain recombines TRBV28 with TRBJ2-1; 8 bases align to TRBD2. Gene TRBJ2-7 matches the end of the DNA better, so the J call may be wrong. Germline values: CDR1 MDHEN, CDR2 SYDVKM. CDR3 size: 15 residues. DNA for the CDR3: TGTGCCAGCAGGCAAGCGGGAGCCACGGGAAATGAGCAGTACTTC. Translation gives CASRQAGATGNEQYF.

There are a few counts of this clonotype. This chain connects TRBV27 to TRBJ2-3; no clear D gene. The CDR3 spans 15 residues. Germline V CDR1 and CDR2: MNHEY, SMNVEV (reference sequence). V lost 2 bases, J lost 2 bases, and 11 bases lay in between. CDR3 DNA sequence: TGTGCCAGCAGTTTAGGGTCGGCTAACACAGATACGCAGTATTTT. It codes for CASSLGSANTDTQYF.

The CDR3 coding sequence is TGTGCCAGCAGCCAAGGAGAATCCAGCGGGAGGGTCCTAGCCAAAAACATTCAGTACTTC. This codes for CASSQGESSGRVLAKNIQYF. The chain joins TRBV4-2 to TRBJ2-4; 10 positions agree with TRBD2. Germline V gives CDR1 LGHNA, CDR2 YNFKEQ. V was clipped by 1 base and J by 0 bases; unmatched bases: 12. The CDR3 is 20 residues long.